The 14 T cell receptor beta chains listed next were all sequenced from one sample in a study of T cell changes during pregnancy in multiple sclerosis. Profiling relied on immunoSEQ multiplex PCR, and the TCRdb table lists in-frame clones only, not all of them. The sample lists roughly 85,000 clones, roughly nine tenths seen once, with about 2.5% in the top ten. Source: peripheral blood, taken in the first trimester of pregnancy. The source of these receptors is a female donor with multiple sclerosis, enrolled in a pregnancy study.

V gene TRBV9 combines with J gene TRBJ1-1; TRBD1 agrees at 10 bases. Looked up from germline, CDR1 is SGDLS and CDR2 is YYNGEE. J was trimmed by 7 bases and V by 3 bases; bases with no gene match: 9. The CDR3 length is 15 residues. In DNA form, the CDR3 reads TGTGCCAGCAGCGACGACAGGGGGCCATGGGATGAAGCTTTCTTT. Translated, it gives CASSDDRGPWDEAFF.

This clone has just a few counts. A read error may produce the germline difference seen at one junction end. The chain recombines TRBV10-3 with TRBJ2-7; a possible D gene is TRBD2 (5 bases). Germline V CDR1 and CDR2: ENHRY, SYGVKD. This CDR3 is built from 12 residues. The DNA of the CDR3 is TGTGCCATCAGTGAGACGGAGGCGGAGCTGTACTTC. Translating it yields CAISETEAELYF.

This rearrangement joins TRBV28 to TRBJ2-7; D gene unclear. CDR3 size: 13 residues. Trimming removed 4 bases at V and 4 bases at J, with 11 bases between. Germline values: CDR1 MDHEN, CDR2 SYDVKM. CDR3 coding DNA: TGTGCCAGCAGTTCAGCGCTTAGTTACGAGCAGTACTTC. Its protein product is CASSSALSYEQYF.

The chain joins TRBV7-7 to TRBJ1-1; possibly TRBD1 for D (5 bases). Germline lookup yields CDR1 SSHAT and CDR2 FNYEAQ (reference sequence). Trimming cost V 5 bases and J 4 bases, with 17 bases left between them. This CDR3 has 15 amino acids. For the CDR3, the DNA is TGTGCCAGCAGCCCGGGGGGAGGTGCCGGCACTGAAGCTTTCTTT. This encodes CASSPGGGAGTEAFF.

This CDR3 is CASSLEWGGVEKLFF. The CDR3 region has the DNA TGTGCCAGCAGCTTAGAATGGGGGGGGGTTGAAAAACTGTTTTTT. V and J are TRBV7-2 and TRBJ1-4; a weak D match, TRBD1 (5 bases). CDR1 and CDR2 (germline): SGHTA, FQGNSA. With 1 base removed from V and 7 bases from J, the gap between germline ends came to 13 bases. The CDR3 totals 15 residues.

This clone was observed once. The V call is TRBV6-1, the J call TRBJ2-7; 7 bases align to TRBD1. Trimming cost V 7 bases and J 3 bases; bases outside gene matches: 6. Germline CDR1 reads MNHNS; CDR2 reads SASEGT. The CDR3 has 13 residues. CDR3 nucleotides: TGTGCCAGCAAAGGGACAGAATACTACGAGCAGTACTTC. It translates to CASKGTEYYEQYF.

This chain joins TRBV9 and TRBJ1-3, with D possibly matching TRBD1 (5 bases). This CDR3 spans 14 amino acids. Germline V gene data show CDR1 as SGDLS and CDR2 as YYNGEE. Between the trimmed V and J ends, which lost 3 bases and 3 bases, there was a span of 10 bases. CDR3 sequence: CASSADRIGNTIYF. The DNA for the CDR3 is TGTGCCAGCAGCGCCGACAGAATTGGAAACACCATATATTTT.

The rearrangement links TRBV19 to TRBJ1-2; TRBD1 is a possible D gene (5 bases). Per the germline V gene, CDR1 is LNHDA and CDR2 is SQIVND (reference sequence). The CDR3 has 15 amino acids. Trimming took 7 bases from V and 0 from J, leaving 15 bases between them. CDR3 region: CASNAGGDANYGYTF. In nucleotides, the CDR3 is TGTGCCAGTAATGCCGGGGGGGATGCTAACTATGGCTACACCTTC.

This sequence joins TRBV7-8 and TRBJ1-4, with a tentative D call TRBD1 (6 bases). The CDR3 is 14 residues long. The germline gives CDR1 SGHVS, CDR2 FQNEAQ. Trimming cost V 6 bases and J 5 bases, with 13 bases left between them. As DNA, the CDR3 is TGTGCCAGCAGACTTGGGACAAGGAATGAAAAACTGTTTTTT. Its translation: CASRLGTRNEKLFF.

The J gene is TRBJ1-2, the V gene TRBV11-2; 10 positions agree with TRBD1. There are 15 residues in the CDR3. CDR1 SGHAT and CDR2 FQNNGV come from the germline V gene. Unmatched junction bases numbered 5, after V lost 6 bases and J lost 1 base. In DNA, the CDR3 is TGTGCCAGCAGAACGACAGGGGGCCTTAACTATGGCTACACCTTC. Protein: CASRTTGGLNYGYTF.

This clone occurred once. The chain joins TRBV6-1 to TRBJ2-7; 12 bases match TRBD2. The CDR3 extends over 15 amino acids. V was pared by 5 bases and J by 6 bases, with 8 bases of the junction left unmatched. CDR1 is MNHNS and CDR2 is SASEGT in the germline V gene. CDR3 protein: CASSSPSGRAVEQYF. In DNA form, the CDR3 reads TGTGCCAGCAGTTCCCCTAGCGGGAGGGCGGTCGAGCAGTACTTC.

J is TRBJ1-5 and V is TRBV28; D possibly corresponds to TRBD1 (6 bases). CDR3 length: 18 residues. CDR1 and CDR2 (germline): MDHEN, SYDVKM. Trimming cost V 5 bases and J 2 bases, with 22 bases left between them. CDR3 DNA: TGTGCCAGCAGTGTAAGGTCGTGGGGGGGCGCTGGCAATCAGCCCCAGCATTTT. Translating it yields CASSVRSWGGAGNQPQHF.

The V call is TRBV6-5, the J call TRBJ2-3, with 8 bases fitting TRBD2. CDR1 is MNHEY and CDR2 is SVGAGI in the germline V gene. The junction had 9 bases not matched to a gene; V was cut back by 6 bases and J by 4 bases. The length of the CDR3 is 15 residues. CDR3: CASRSPAGASDTQYF. CDR3 DNA: TGTGCCAGCAGATCCCCAGCGGGAGCTTCAGATACGCAGTATTTT.

Concerning this clone itself: One end of the junction varies from germline; a read error may be responsible. The chain joins TRBV7-7 to TRBJ2-5; 11 bases fit TRBD2. The V gene's germline CDR1 is SSHAT and CDR2 FNYEAQ (reference sequence). CDR3 length: 15 amino acids. CDR3 sequence (DNA): TGTGCTAGCAGCTTATTAGCGGGAGGGCAAGAGACCCAGTACTTC. This codes for CASSLLAGGQETQYF.